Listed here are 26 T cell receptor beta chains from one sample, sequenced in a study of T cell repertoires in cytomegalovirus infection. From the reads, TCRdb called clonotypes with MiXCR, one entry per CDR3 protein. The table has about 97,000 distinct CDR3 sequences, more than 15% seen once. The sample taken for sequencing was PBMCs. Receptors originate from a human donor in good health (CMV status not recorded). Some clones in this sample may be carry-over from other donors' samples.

CDR3: CASSFTGSSSYNEQFF. Here the CDR3 DNA reads TGCGCCAGCAGCTTCACAGGGAGTAGCTCCTACAATGAGCAGTTCTTC. The V gene is TRBV5-1, the J gene TRBJ2-1; TRBD1 might be the D (6 bases). This CDR3 is built from 16 residues. V was trimmed by 2 bases and J by 0 bases, leaving 12 bases between them. CDR1 and CDR2 from the germline V gene are SGHRS and YFSETQ. Combining the CDR3 with reference TRBV5-1 and TRBJ2-1 gives the whole variable domain KAGVTQTPRYLIKTRGQQVTLSCSPISGHRSVSWYQQTPGQGLQFLFEYFSETQRNKGNFPGRFSGRQFSNSRSEMNVSTLELGDSALYLCASSFTGSSSYNEQFFGPGTRLTVL.

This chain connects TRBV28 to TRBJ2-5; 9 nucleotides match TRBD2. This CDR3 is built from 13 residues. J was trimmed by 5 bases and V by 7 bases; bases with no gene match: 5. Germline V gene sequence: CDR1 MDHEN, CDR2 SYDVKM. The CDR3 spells CASKGGGAETQYF. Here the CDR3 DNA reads TGTGCCAGCAAGGGCGGGGGGGCGGAGACCCAGTACTTC.

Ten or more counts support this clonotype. For the CDR3, the DNA is TGTGCCAGCAGCCAAAGGCGAGGTGCCTTTCCCTACGAGCAGTACTTC. Amino acid sequence: CASSQRRGAFPYEQYF. The rearrangement joins TRBV7-6 to TRBJ2-7; D unclear. Germline CDR1 and CDR2: SGHVS and FNYEAQ. Trimming removed 5 bases at V and 2 bases at J, with 19 bases between. The CDR3 totals 16 residues.

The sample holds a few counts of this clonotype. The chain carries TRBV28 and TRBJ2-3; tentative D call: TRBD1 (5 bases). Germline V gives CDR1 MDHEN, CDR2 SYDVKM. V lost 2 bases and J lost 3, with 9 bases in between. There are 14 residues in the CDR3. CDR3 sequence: CASSLAGRTDTQYF. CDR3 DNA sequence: TGTGCCAGCAGTTTAGCAGGGCGGACAGATACGCAGTATTTT.

In DNA, the CDR3 is TGCAGTGCTAGTTTGAATAGCGGGGAGAATGAGCAGTTCTTC. Encoded protein: CSASLNSGENEQFF. The chain uses TRBV20-1 and TRBJ2-1, with 8 bases that match TRBD2. There are 14 residues in the CDR3. The germline CDR1 and CDR2 sequences are DFQATT and SNEGSKA (reference sequence). V was clipped by 3 bases and J by 7 bases; unmatched bases: 8.

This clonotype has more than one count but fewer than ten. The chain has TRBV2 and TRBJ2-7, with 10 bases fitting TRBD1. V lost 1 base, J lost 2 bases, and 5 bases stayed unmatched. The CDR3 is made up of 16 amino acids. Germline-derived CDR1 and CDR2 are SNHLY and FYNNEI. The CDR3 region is CASSEDTGTGAYEQYF. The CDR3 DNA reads TGTGCCAGCAGTGAAGATACCGGGACAGGGGCCTACGAGCAGTACTTC.

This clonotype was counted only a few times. This chain's CDR3 is CASSGSSTFRGGGNTIYF. In DNA, the CDR3 is TGTGCCAGCAGCGGATCCTCGACATTCAGGGGCGGAGGAAACACCATATATTTT. This rearrangement joins TRBV9 to TRBJ1-3; tentative D call: TRBD1 (6 bases). Germline V gives CDR1 SGDLS, CDR2 YYNGEE. The CDR3 has 18 residues. Deletions cut 3 bases from V and 4 bases from J, with 23 bases between.

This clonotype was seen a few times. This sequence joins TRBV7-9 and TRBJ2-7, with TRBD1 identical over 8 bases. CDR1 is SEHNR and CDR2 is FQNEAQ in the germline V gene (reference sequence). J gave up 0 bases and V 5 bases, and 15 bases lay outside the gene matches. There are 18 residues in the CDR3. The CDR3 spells CASSPHAIGQGHSYEQYF. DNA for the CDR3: TGTGCCAGCAGCCCCCACGCAATAGGACAGGGTCACTCCTACGAGCAGTACTTC.

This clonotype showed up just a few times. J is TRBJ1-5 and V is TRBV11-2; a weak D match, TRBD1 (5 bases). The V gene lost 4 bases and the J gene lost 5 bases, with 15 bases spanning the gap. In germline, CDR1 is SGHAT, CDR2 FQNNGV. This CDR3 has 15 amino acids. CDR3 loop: CASSSGDPGYQPQHF. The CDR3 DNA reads TGTGCCAGCAGCTCGGGGGACCCAGGCTATCAGCCCCAGCATTTT. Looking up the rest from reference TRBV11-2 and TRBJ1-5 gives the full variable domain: EAGVAQSPRYKIIEKRQSVAFWCNPISGHATLYWYQQILGQGPKLLIQFQNNGVVDDSQLPKDRFSAERLKGVDSTLKIQPAKLEDSAVYLCASSSGDPGYQPQHFGDGTRLSIL.

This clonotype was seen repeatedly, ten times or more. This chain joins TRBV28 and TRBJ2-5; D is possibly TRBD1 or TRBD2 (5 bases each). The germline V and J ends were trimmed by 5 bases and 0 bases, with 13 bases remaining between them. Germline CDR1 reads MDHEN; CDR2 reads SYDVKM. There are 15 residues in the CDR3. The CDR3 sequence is CASSPAGTHQETQYF. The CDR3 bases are TGTGCCAGCAGTCCCGCAGGGACGCACCAAGAGACCCAGTACTTC.

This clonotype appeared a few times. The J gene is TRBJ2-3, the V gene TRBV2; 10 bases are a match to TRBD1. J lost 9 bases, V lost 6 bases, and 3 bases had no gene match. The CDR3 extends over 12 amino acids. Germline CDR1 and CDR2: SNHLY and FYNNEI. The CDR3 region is CASRDRGDTQYF. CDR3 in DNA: TGTGCCAGCAGGGACAGGGGGGACACGCAGTATTTT.

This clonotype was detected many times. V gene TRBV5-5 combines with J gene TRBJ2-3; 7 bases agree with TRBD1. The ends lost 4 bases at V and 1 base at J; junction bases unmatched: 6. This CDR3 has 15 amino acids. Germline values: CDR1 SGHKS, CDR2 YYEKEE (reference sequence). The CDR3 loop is CASSLQGYGTDTQYF. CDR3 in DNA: TGTGCCAGCAGCCTACAGGGGTATGGCACAGATACGCAGTATTTT.

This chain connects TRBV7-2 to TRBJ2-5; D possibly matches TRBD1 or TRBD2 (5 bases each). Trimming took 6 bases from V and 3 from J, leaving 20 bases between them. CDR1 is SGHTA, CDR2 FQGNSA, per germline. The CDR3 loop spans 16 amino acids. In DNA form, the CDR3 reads TGTGCCAGCAGTCTACGGGGCTCCAGGCTAGAAGAGACCCAGTACTTC. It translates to CASSLRGSRLEETQYF.

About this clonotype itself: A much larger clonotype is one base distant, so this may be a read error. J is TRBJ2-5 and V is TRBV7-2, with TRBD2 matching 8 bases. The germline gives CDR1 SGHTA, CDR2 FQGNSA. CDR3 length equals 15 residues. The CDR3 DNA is TGTGCCAGCAGCTTAGGACTAGCGTGGGAAGAGACCCAGGACTTC. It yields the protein CASSLGLAWEETQDF.

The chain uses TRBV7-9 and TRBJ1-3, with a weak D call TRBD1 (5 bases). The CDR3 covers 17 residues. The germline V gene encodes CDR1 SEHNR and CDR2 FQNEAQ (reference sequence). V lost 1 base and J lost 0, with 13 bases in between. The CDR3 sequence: CASSLGGDSSSGNTIYF. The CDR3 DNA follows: TGTGCCAGCAGCTTAGGGGGCGATTCGAGCTCTGGAAACACCATATATTTT.

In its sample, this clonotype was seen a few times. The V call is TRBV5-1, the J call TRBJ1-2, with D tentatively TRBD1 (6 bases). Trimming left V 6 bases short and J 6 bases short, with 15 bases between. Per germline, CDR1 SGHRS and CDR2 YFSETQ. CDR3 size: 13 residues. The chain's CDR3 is CASTQGQGNGYTF. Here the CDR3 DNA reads TGCGCCAGCACCCAGGGGCAGGGAAATGGCTACACCTTC. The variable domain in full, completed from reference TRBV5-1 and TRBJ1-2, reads KAGVTQTPRYLIKTRGQQVTLSCSPISGHRSVSWYQQTPGQGLQFLFEYFSETQRNKGNFPGRFSGRQFSNSRSEMNVSTLELGDSALYLCASTQGQGNGYTFGSGTRLTVV.

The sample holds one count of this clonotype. The CDR3 DNA reads TGTGCCAGCAGTTACTCGGCGGCAGGGAGCTCCTACGAGCAGTACTTC. It is translated as CASSYSAAGSSYEQYF. This chain connects TRBV6-2 or TRBV6-3 to TRBJ2-7; D might be TRBD1 or TRBD2, each matching 5 bases. The CDR3 spans 16 residues. The V end lost 0 bases, the J end lost 0 bases, and 12 bases lay between the germline ends. Germline lookup yields CDR1 MNHEY and CDR2 SVGEGT.

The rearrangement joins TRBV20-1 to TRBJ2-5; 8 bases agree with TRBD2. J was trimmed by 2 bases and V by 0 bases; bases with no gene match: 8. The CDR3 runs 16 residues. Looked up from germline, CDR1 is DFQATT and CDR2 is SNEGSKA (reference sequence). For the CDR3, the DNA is TGCAGTGCTAGAGATCGAGCGGGGGCCGGACAAGAGACCCAGTACTTC. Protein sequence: CSARDRAGAGQETQYF.

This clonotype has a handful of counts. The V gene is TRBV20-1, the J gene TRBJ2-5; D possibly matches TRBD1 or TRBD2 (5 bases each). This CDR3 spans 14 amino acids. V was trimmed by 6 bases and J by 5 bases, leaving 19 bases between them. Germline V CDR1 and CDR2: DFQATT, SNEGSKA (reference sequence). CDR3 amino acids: CSAIAPGTTETQYF. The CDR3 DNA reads TGCAGTGCCATCGCCCCGGGGACGACGGAGACCCAGTACTTC.

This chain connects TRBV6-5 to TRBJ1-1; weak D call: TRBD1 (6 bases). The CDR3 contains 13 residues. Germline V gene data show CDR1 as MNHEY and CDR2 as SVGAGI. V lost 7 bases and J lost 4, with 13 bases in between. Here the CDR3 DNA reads TGTGCCAGCACCTTCGGGGGCGGCACTGAAGCTTTCTTT. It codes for CASTFGGGTEAFF.

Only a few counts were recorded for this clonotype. CDR3 loop: CSEGGRADTQYF. CDR3 DNA: TGCAGTGAGGGGGGCCGGGCAGATACGCAGTATTTT. The chain links TRBV20-1 to TRBJ2-3; D may match TRBD1 or TRBD2 (6 bases each). Per the germline V gene, CDR1 is DFQATT and CDR2 is SNEGSKA (reference sequence). V lost 7 bases to trimming and J lost 4 bases, with 12 bases between them. The CDR3 runs to 12 residues.

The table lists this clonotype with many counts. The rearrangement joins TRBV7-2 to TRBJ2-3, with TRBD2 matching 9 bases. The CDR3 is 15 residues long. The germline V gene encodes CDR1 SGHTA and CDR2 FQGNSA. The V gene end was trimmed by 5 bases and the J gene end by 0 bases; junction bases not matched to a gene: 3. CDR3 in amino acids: CASSQTSGSTDTQYF. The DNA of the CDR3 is TGTGCCAGCAGCCAGACTAGCGGTAGCACAGATACGCAGTATTTT.

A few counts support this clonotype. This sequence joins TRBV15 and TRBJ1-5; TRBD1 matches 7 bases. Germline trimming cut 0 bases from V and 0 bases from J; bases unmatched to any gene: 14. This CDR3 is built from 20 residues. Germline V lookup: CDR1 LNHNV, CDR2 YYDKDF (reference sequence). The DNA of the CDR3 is TGTGCCACCAGCAGAGATTTGACAGGGTCAAACTATATTAGCAATCAGCCCCAGCATTTT. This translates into CATSRDLTGSNYISNQPQHF.

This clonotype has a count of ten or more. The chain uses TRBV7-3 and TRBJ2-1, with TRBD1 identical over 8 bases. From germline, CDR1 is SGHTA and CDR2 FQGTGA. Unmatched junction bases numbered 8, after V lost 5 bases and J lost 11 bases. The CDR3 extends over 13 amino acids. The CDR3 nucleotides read TGTGCCAGCAGCACAGGACAGGGCGCGAAGCAGTTCTTC. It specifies CASSTGQGAKQFF.

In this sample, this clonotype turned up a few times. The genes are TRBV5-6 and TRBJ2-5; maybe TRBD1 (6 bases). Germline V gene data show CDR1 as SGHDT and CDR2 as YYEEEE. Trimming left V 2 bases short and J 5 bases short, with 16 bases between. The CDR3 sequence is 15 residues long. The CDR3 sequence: CASSFGTLPRETQYF. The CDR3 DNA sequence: TGTGCCAGCAGCTTCGGGACACTTCCCCGGGAGACCCAGTACTTC. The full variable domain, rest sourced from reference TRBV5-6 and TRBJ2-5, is DAGVTQSPTHLIKTRGQQVTLRCSPKSGHDTVSWYQQALGQGPQFIFQYYEEEERQRGNFPDRFSGHQFPNYSSELNVNALLLGDSALYLCASSFGTLPRETQYFGPGTRLLVL.

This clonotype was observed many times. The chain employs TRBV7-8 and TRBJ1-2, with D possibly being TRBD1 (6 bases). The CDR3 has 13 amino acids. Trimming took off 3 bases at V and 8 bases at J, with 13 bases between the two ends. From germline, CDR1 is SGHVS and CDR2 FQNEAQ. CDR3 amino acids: CASSFDGQWGYTF. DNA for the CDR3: TGTGCCAGCAGCTTCGACGGACAGTGGGGCTACACCTTC.